The rows below give T cell receptor beta chains drawn from one sample of a study of monozygotic twins with inflammatory bowel disease. TCRdb re-called the 5' RACE reads; every CDR3 protein appears as one record, without DNA. The sample totals about 160,000 distinct CDR3 sequences. The sequenced material came from blood. The origin of the receptors is a human donor with ulcerative colitis or Crohn's disease, or a healthy co-twin of an affected twin (not recorded which). Both conserved end residues are part of each CDR3. The order of the fields is V gene, J gene, CDR3 protein.

v_gene: TRBV6-7; j_gene: TRBJ2-1; CDR3aa: CASSSWQSGPPYNEQFF
v_gene: TRBV5-1; j_gene: TRBJ2-7; CDR3aa: CASSLGQGFYEQYF
v_gene: TRBV5-1; j_gene: TRBJ1-5; CDR3aa: CASSVRRGQPQHF
v_gene: TRBV4-2; j_gene: TRBJ2-3; CDR3aa: CASVDDTDTQYF
v_gene: TRBV18; j_gene: TRBJ2-1; CDR3aa: CASSPPRTSGRREQFF
v_gene: TRBV11-3; j_gene: TRBJ2-3; CDR3aa: CASSLGGGASGGPGGTDTQYF
v_gene: TRBV5-1; j_gene: TRBJ1-4; CDR3aa: CASSSTRTGGHEKLFF
v_gene: TRBV28; j_gene: TRBJ2-7; CDR3aa: CASSYPLDREYEQYF
v_gene: TRBV6-1; j_gene: TRBJ2-7; CDR3aa: CASNGLYEQYF
v_gene: TRBV28; j_gene: TRBJ2-6; CDR3aa: CASRPTGSGANVLTF
v_gene: TRBV13; j_gene: TRBJ2-7; CDR3aa: CASSSTTLTGALKYF
v_gene: TRBV9; j_gene: TRBJ2-1; CDR3aa: CASSQSGRRVAWDNEQFF
v_gene: TRBV27; j_gene: TRBJ2-7; CDR3aa: CASSGNSGTGLTYF
v_gene: TRBV11-2; j_gene: TRBJ2-3; CDR3aa: CASSSLTGSTDTQYF
v_gene: TRBV6-6; j_gene: TRBJ2-3; CDR3aa: CASSALAGGTQYF
v_gene: TRBV5-1; j_gene: TRBJ1-2; CDR3aa: CASSQSRELGYTF
v_gene: TRBV3-1; j_gene: TRBJ1-4; CDR3aa: CASSPPNEKLFF
v_gene: TRBV4-3; j_gene: TRBJ2-1; CDR3aa: CASSQGPYEGDEQFF
v_gene: TRBV18; j_gene: TRBJ1-5; CDR3aa: CASSPRVQVDQPQHF
v_gene: TRBV3-1; j_gene: TRBJ2-5; CDR3aa: CASSPGGYQETQYF
v_gene: TRBV3-1; j_gene: TRBJ1-2; CDR3aa: CASSSTENYGYTF
v_gene: TRBV7-2; j_gene: TRBJ1-1; CDR3aa: CASSTEGLFEAFF
v_gene: TRBV9; j_gene: TRBJ1-3; CDR3aa: CASSVATDSGNTIYF
v_gene: TRBV19; j_gene: TRBJ1-2; CDR3aa: CASSIRGYGYTF
v_gene: TRBV7-9; j_gene: TRBJ1-6; CDR3aa: CASSSTGGFGSPLHF
v_gene: TRBV19; j_gene: TRBJ2-7; CDR3aa: CASSPGLATYEQYF
v_gene: TRBV28; j_gene: TRBJ1-5; CDR3aa: CASSPLDRVQPQHF
v_gene: TRBV15; j_gene: TRBJ2-4; CDR3aa: CATSVGQGAFENIQYF
v_gene: TRBV7-2; j_gene: TRBJ2-7; CDR3aa: CASTWGSGGVYEQYF
v_gene: TRBV9; j_gene: TRBJ2-7; CDR3aa: CASSVDGSSYEQYF
v_gene: TRBV7-6; j_gene: TRBJ1-4; CDR3aa: CASSYGLGEKLFF
v_gene: TRBV29-1; j_gene: TRBJ2-2; CDR3aa: CSVDAQNTGELFF
v_gene: TRBV20-1; j_gene: TRBJ2-1; CDR3aa: CSAMGASSYNEQFF
v_gene: TRBV20-1; j_gene: TRBJ2-1; CDR3aa: CSARLGGSFGEQFF
v_gene: TRBV5-6; j_gene: TRBJ2-1; CDR3aa: CASSRTSGGSNEQFF
v_gene: TRBV29-1; j_gene: TRBJ2-1; CDR3aa: CSGLHGSLDEQFF
v_gene: TRBV29-1; j_gene: TRBJ2-7; CDR3aa: CSVAQGPSYEQYF
v_gene: TRBV28; j_gene: TRBJ1-2; CDR3aa: CASSLGWQAVYGYTF
v_gene: TRBV25-1; j_gene: TRBJ2-7; CDR3aa: CASSDRLGAYEQYF
v_gene: TRBV24-1; j_gene: TRBJ2-2; CDR3aa: CATSDFRSGNTGELFF
v_gene: TRBV7-3; j_gene: TRBJ2-3; CDR3aa: CASSPTDRVGDTQYF
v_gene: TRBV5-1; j_gene: TRBJ2-5; CDR3aa: CASSLVNSRYQETQYF
v_gene: TRBV15; j_gene: TRBJ1-5; CDR3aa: CATSRDGWNQPQHF
v_gene: TRBV19; j_gene: TRBJ2-7; CDR3aa: CASSSGLAGPYEQYF
v_gene: TRBV29-1; j_gene: TRBJ2-2; CDR3aa: CSVPSGGGELFF
v_gene: TRBV6-5; j_gene: TRBJ2-7; CDR3aa: CASSAGSQYEQYF
v_gene: TRBV10-3; j_gene: TRBJ1-2; CDR3aa: CAISDSLVPRANYGYTF
v_gene: TRBV9; j_gene: TRBJ2-1; CDR3aa: CASSPGQGGDNEQFF
v_gene: TRBV19; j_gene: TRBJ2-1; CDR3aa: CASSRTAGEYNEQFF